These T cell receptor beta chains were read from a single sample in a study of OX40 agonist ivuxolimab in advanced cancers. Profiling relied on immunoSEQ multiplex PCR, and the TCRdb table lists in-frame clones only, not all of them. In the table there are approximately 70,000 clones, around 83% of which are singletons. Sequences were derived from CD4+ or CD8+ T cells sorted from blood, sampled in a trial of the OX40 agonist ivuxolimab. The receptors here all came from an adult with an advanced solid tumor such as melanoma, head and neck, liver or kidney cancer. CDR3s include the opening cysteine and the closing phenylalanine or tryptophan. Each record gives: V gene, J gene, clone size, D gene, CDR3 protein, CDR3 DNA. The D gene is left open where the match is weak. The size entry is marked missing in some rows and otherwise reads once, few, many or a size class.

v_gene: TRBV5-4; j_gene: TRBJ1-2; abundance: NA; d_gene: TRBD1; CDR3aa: CASSLDRGGDGYTF; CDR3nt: TGTGCCAGCAGCTTAGACAGGGGAGGCGATGGCTACACCTTC
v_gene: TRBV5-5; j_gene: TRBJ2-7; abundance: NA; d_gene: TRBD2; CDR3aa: CASSLVASGVYEQYF; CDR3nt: TGTGCCAGCAGCTTGGTTGCTAGCGGAGTCTACGAGCAGTACTTC
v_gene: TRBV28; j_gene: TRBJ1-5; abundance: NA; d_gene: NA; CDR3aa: CASARGVSQPQHF; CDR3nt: TGTGCCAGCGCCAGGGGAGTCAGTCAGCCCCAGCATTTT
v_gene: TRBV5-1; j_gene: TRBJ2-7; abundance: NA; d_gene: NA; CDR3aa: CASSPAGANYEQYF; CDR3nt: TGCGCCAGCAGCCCCGCAGGGGCGAATTACGAGCAGTACTTC
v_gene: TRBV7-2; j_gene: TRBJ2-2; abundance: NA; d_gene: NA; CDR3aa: CASSSRQAGIGELFF; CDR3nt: TGTGCCAGCAGCTCTCGGCAGGCTGGCATCGGGGAGCTGTTTTTT
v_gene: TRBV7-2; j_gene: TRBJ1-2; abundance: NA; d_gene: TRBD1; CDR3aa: CASSYTGRGTGGLYGYTF; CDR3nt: TGTGCCAGCAGCTACACGGGGAGGGGGACAGGGGGCCTGTATGGCTACACCTTC
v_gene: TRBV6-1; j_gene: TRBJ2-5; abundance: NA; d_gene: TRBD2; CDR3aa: CASSERLVAGASQETQYF; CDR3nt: TGTGCCAGCAGTGAAAGACTGGTAGCGGGGGCTTCCCAAGAGACCCAGTACTTC
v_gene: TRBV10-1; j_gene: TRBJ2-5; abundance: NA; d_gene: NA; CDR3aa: CASSESGRVETQYF; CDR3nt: TGCGCCAGCAGTGAGTCGGGCAGGGTTGAGACCCAGTACTTC
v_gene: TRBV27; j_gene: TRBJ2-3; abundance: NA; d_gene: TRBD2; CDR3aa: CASRGGGALTDTQYF; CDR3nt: TGTGCCTCCCGGGGCGGGGGGGCCCTCACAGATACGCAGTATTTT
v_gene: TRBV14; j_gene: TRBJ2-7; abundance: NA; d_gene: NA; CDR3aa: CASSQIVGYEQYF; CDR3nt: TGTGCCAGCAGCCAAATTGTAGGGTACGAGCAGTACTTC
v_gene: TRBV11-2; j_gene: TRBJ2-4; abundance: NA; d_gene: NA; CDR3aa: CASSLDPGARAKNIQYF; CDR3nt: TGTGCCAGCAGCTTAGATCCGGGGGCCCGAGCCAAAAACATTCAGTACTTC
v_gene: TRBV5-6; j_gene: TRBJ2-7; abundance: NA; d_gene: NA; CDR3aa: CASSFQGQGGYEQYF; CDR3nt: TGTGCCAGCAGCTTTCAGGGCCAGGGAGGCTACGAGCAGTACTTC
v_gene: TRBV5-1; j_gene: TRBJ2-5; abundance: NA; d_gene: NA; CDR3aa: CASSLIDQETQYF; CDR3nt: TGCGCCAGCAGCCTTATCGATCAAGAGACCCAGTACTTC
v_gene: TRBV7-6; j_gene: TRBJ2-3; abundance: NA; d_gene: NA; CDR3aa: CASSSRGGAGQFSTDTQYF; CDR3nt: TGTGCCAGCAGCTCCCGTGGGGGGGCGGGACAGTTTAGCACAGATACGCAGTATTTT
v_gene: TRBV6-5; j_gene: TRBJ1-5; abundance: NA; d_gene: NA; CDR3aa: CASSPDTSNQPQHF; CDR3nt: TGTGCCAGCAGCCCAGACACCAGCAATCAGCCCCAGCATTTT
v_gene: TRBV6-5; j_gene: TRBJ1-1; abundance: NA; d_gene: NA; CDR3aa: CASSYYGRGTAEAFF; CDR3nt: TGTGCCAGCAGTTACTACGGCAGGGGTACGGCTGAAGCTTTCTTT
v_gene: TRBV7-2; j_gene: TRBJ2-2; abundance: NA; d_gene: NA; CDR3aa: CASSLARTSGELFF; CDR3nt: TGTGCCAGCAGCTTAGCCAGGACTTCCGGGGAGCTGTTTTTT
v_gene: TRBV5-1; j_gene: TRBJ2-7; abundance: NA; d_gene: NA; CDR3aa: CASSPGTVTNEQYF; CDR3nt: TGCGCCAGCAGCCCCGGGACGGTCACAAACGAGCAGTACTTC
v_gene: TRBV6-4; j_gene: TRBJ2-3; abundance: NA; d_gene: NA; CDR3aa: CASSDSFADTQYF; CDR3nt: TGTGCCAGCAGTGACTCATTTGCGGATACGCAGTATTTT
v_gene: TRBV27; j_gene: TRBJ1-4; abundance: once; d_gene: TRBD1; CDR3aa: CASSLQGEREKLFF; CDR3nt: TGTGCCAGCAGCCTACAGGGGGAGAGAGAAAAACTGTTTTTT
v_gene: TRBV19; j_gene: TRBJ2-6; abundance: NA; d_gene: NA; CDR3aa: CASSVPGSGANVLTF; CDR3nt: TGTGCCAGTAGTGTGCCAGGGTCCGGGGCCAACGTCCTGACTTTC